The 30 T cell receptor beta chains presented below share a single source sample, sequenced in a study of Graves' ophthalmopathy and Graves' hyperthyroidism. RNA served as the template for amplifying TCR beta CDR3 regions. The authors performed first-round RT-PCR with HTBI primers and then a second-round multiplex PCR. From the multiplex PCR reads, TCRdb called clonotypes with MiXCR, one entry per CDR3 protein. The table includes fewer than 650,000 distinct CDR3 sequences, around a fifth detected once. The sequenced sample was peripheral blood. The receptors come from a woman between 18 and 29 years old with stable Graves' hyperthyroidism. Some clones in this sample may be carry-over from other donors' samples.

In the case of this clonotype: A much more abundant neighbour one base away suggests this may be a read error. This rearrangement joins TRBV6-4 to TRBJ1-6; D is uncertain. Germline lookup yields CDR1 MRHNA and CDR2 SNTAGT. The CDR3 is 13 amino acids. The DNA of the CDR3 is TGTGCCAGCAGTGAAGAGTATAATTCACACCTCCACTTT. Amino acids: CASSEEYNSHLHF.

J is TRBJ2-2 and V is TRBV15, with a tentative D call TRBD1 (5 bases). The CDR3 totals 13 residues. Germline CDR1 and CDR2: LNHNV and YYDKDF (reference sequence). Deletions cut 8 bases from V and 3 bases from J, with 10 bases between. CDR3 region: CATWQGYTGELFF. The CDR3 nucleotides read TGTGCCACCTGGCAGGGTTACACCGGGGAGCTGTTTTTT.

This clonotype was counted between two and nine times. The chain uses TRBV6-1 and TRBJ1-5; D uncertain. Trimming cost V 7 bases and J 4 bases, with 11 bases left between them. The germline gives CDR1 MNHNS, CDR2 SASEGT. The CDR3 has 13 residues. CDR3 region: CASTLEANQPQHF. In DNA, the CDR3 is TGTGCCAGCACCTTAGAGGCTAATCAGCCCCAGCATTTT.

V and J are TRBV6-1 and TRBJ1-4; tentative D call: TRBD1 (6 bases). Trimming shortened V by 2 bases and J by 7 bases, and 17 bases separated the two germline ends. The CDR3 consists of 16 residues. Germline CDR1 MNHNS, CDR2 SASEGT. CDR3 amino acids: CASSETGGGGSEKLFF. The CDR3 DNA follows: TGTGCCAGCAGTGAAACGGGAGGGGGAGGGAGTGAAAAACTGTTTTTT.

This clonotype was observed at least ten times. V usage is TRBV12-3 or TRBV12-4 and J usage is TRBJ2-2, with D tentatively TRBD2 (7 bases). V lost 2 bases to trimming and J lost 3 bases, with 22 bases between them. The CDR3 loop spans 19 amino acids. The CDR3 spells CASSLIPWGGAPDTGELFF. Written as DNA, the CDR3 is TGTGCCAGCAGTTTAATCCCTTGGGGGGGCGCGCCGGACACCGGGGAGCTGTTTTTT.

This clonotype has at least ten counts. CDR3 DNA sequence: TGCAGTGCTAGAGCAGGTGTAGCTGGAAACACCATATATTTT. As protein: CSARAGVAGNTIYF. V usage is TRBV20-1 and J usage is TRBJ1-3; no reliable D call. This CDR3 comprises 14 residues. CDR1 is DFQATT and CDR2 is SNEGSKA in the germline V gene (reference sequence). Trimming took off 1 base at V and 2 bases at J, with 9 bases between the two ends.

This clonotype was seen ten or more times. The chain couples TRBV12-5 to TRBJ1-1; D unclear. The germline CDR1 and CDR2 sequences are LGHNT and FRNRAP. There are 13 residues in the CDR3. The V gene lost 0 bases and the J gene lost 5 bases, with 7 bases spanning the gap. CDR3 region: CASGLVIHTEAFF. The CDR3 DNA follows: TGTGCTAGTGGTTTGGTAATACATACTGAAGCTTTCTTT.

Note on this clonotype: A single base separates this from a much larger clone, so it may be a read error. V and J are TRBV10-3 and TRBJ1-1; perhaps TRBD1 as D (5 bases). This CDR3 is built from 12 residues. Germline lookup yields CDR1 ENHRY and CDR2 SYGVKD. Trimming took 4 bases from V and 11 from J, leaving 14 bases between them. CDR3 loop: CAISGMDIGAFF. The CDR3 coding sequence is TGTGCCATCAGTGGGATGGACATCGGTGCTTTCTTT.

This clonotype was recorded many times. This rearrangement joins TRBV4-2 to TRBJ2-5; 8 nucleotides agree with TRBD2. The CDR3 has 14 residues. Trimming cost V 3 bases and J 5 bases; bases outside gene matches: 5. CDR1 is LGHNA, CDR2 YNFKEQ, per germline. Written as DNA, the CDR3 is TGTGCCAGCAGCCACGCTAGCGGGCCGGAGACCCAGTACTTC. Protein: CASSHASGPETQYF.

This clonotype was counted at least ten times. This chain joins TRBV20-1 and TRBJ2-7, with 10 bases matching TRBD2. The trim removed 5 bases at V and 4 bases at J, leaving 11 bases unmatched. Germline V lookup: CDR1 DFQATT, CDR2 SNEGSKA (reference sequence). The CDR3 loop spans 15 amino acids. The CDR3 region is CSAPITAGGDYEQYF. The CDR3, as DNA: TGCAGTGCTCCCATAACAGCGGGAGGGGATTACGAGCAGTACTTC.

This clonotype was seen many times. The V and J genes are TRBV6-5 and TRBJ2-2; 7 bases fit TRBD1. J was trimmed by 5 bases and V by 6 bases; bases with no gene match: 9. The germline V gene encodes CDR1 MNHEY and CDR2 SVGAGI. The CDR3 totals 15 residues. The CDR3 DNA sequence: TGTGCCAGCAGAACTCGACAGGGACGAACCGGGGAGCTGTTTTTT. Its translation: CASRTRQGRTGELFF.

This rearrangement joins TRBV29-1 to TRBJ1-1, with unresolved D. The CDR3 sequence is 10 residues long. Trimming shortened V by 8 bases and J by 2 bases, and 6 bases separated the two germline ends. The V gene's germline CDR1 is SQVTM and CDR2 ANQGSEA. Here the CDR3 reads CSTYNTEAFF. Written as DNA, the CDR3 is TGCAGCACCTACAACACTGAAGCTTTCTTT.

This clonotype was seen at least ten times. One end of the junction fails to match germline, which may point to a read error. This sequence joins TRBV11-2 and TRBJ2-5; D is possibly TRBD1 (6 bases). Germline V gene sequence: CDR1 SGHAT, CDR2 FQNNGV. The CDR3 is 15 residues long. CDR3 sequence: CANSLGDRNQETQYF. The CDR3 nucleotides are TGTGCCAACAGCTTAGGAGACAGGAACCAAGAGACCCAGTACTTC.

At least ten counts were recorded for this clonotype. The chain uses TRBV9 and TRBJ1-3, with D hard to call. V was trimmed by 0 bases and J by 2 bases, leaving 6 bases between them. This CDR3 is built from 14 residues. Per the germline V gene, CDR1 is SGDLS and CDR2 is YYNGEE. The CDR3 sequence is CASSVGQPGNTIYF. DNA of the CDR3: TGTGCCAGCAGCGTAGGCCAGCCTGGAAACACCATATATTTT.

This clonotype was seen only a few times. J is TRBJ2-2 and V is TRBV20-1; 10 bases agree with TRBD1. The V gene end was trimmed by 1 base and the J gene end by 5 bases; junction bases not matched to a gene: 4. The germline V gene encodes CDR1 DFQATT and CDR2 SNEGSKA (reference sequence). This CDR3 has 15 residues. CDR3 loop: CSARGQGARTGELFF. DNA of the CDR3: TGCAGTGCTAGAGGACAGGGGGCAAGAACCGGGGAGCTGTTTTTT.

This clonotype was observed a handful of times. The rearrangement links TRBV9 to TRBJ2-2, with TRBD2 matching 7 bases. The germline gives CDR1 SGDLS, CDR2 YYNGEE. The V and J ends lost 0 bases and 2 bases, in that order; junction bases with no gene match: 4. This CDR3 comprises 16 residues. The CDR3 DNA sequence: TGTGCCAGCAGCGTAGGTGTAGCGGGCAACACCGGGGAGCTGTTTTTT. It encodes CASSVGVAGNTGELFF.

Worth noting for this clonotype: At one boundary the junction diverges from the germline segment, which might be a read error. In DNA form, the CDR3 reads TGTGCCAGCTTACCAGAGATCGAGACCCAGTACTTC. Translation: CASLPEIETQYF. The chain couples TRBV18 to TRBJ2-5; D is unresolved. Germline V gene sequence: CDR1 KGHSH, CDR2 LQKENI. The CDR3 totals 12 residues.

This clonotype was observed a handful of times. One base away lies a much larger clone, so this may be a sequencing read error. J is TRBJ2-5 and V is TRBV6-1, with a tentative D call TRBD1 (6 bases). CDR1 MNHNS and CDR2 SASEGT come from the germline V gene. CDR3 size: 14 residues. The CDR3 loop reads CAISTHRVRETQYF. DNA of the CDR3: TGTGCCATCAGTACACACAGGGTGCGGGAGACCCAGTACTTC.

This clonotype appeared a few times. The V gene is TRBV12-3 or TRBV12-4, the J gene TRBJ1-2, with D perhaps TRBD1 (6 bases). Between the trimmed V and J ends, which lost 5 bases and 7 bases, there was a span of 14 bases. The CDR3 sequence is 13 residues long. CDR3 residues: CASSTNRVRGYTF. For the CDR3, the DNA is TGTGCCAGCAGTACGAACAGGGTCCGTGGCTACACCTTC.

This clonotype came up many times. V usage is TRBV6-5 and J usage is TRBJ2-2; possibly TRBD2 for D (6 bases). CDR1 is MNHEY and CDR2 is SVGAGI in the germline V gene. With 6 bases removed from V and 7 bases from J, the gap between germline ends came to 12 bases. The CDR3 has 13 amino acids. DNA for the CDR3: TGTGCCAGCAGGCGGGACGTCTACGGGGAGCTGTTTTTT. This codes for CASRRDVYGELFF.

This clonotype occurred many times. The CDR3 sequence is CASSQDRWDTQYSPLHF. In DNA, the CDR3 is TGTGCCAGCAGCCAAGATCGGTGGGATACCCAATATTCACCCCTCCACTTT. This chain uses TRBV14 with TRBJ1-6; the D is unclear. Germline-derived CDR1 and CDR2 are SGHDN and FVKESK. This CDR3 has 17 residues. V gave up 0 bases and J gave up 8 bases, with 17 bases separating them.

CDR3 sequence: CASSPHTGATEAFF. CDR3 nucleotides: TGTGCCAGCAGCCCCCATACCGGGGCTACTGAAGCTTTCTTT. This chain joins TRBV7-8 and TRBJ1-1, with D possibly TRBD1 on 5 matching bases. The CDR3 is 14 residues long. With 5 bases removed from V and 5 bases from J, the gap between germline ends came to 15 bases. Germline assignment: CDR1 SGHVS and CDR2 FQNEAQ. The full variable domain, completed using reference TRBV7-8 and TRBJ1-1, is GAGVSQSPRYKVAKRGQDVALRCDPISGHVSLFWYQQALGQGPEFLTYFQNEAQLDKSGLPSDRFFAERPEGSVSTLKIQRTQQEDSAVYLCASSPHTGATEAFFGQGTRLTVV.

This clonotype has at least ten counts. The chain employs TRBV4-2 and TRBJ1-6, with 7 bases matching TRBD1. Losses at the gene ends were 3 bases for V and 7 bases for J; bases not matched to a gene: 9. The CDR3 length is 16 residues. Germline V CDR1 and CDR2: LGHNA, YNFKEQ. CDR3: CASSQARQGGNSPLHF. In DNA form, the CDR3 reads TGTGCCAGCAGCCAGGCCAGACAGGGAGGGAATTCACCCCTCCACTTT.

CDR3 nucleotides: TGCAGCGTTGAGGGGGGGGACAGGGGTCCTAGCTACGAGCAGTACTTC. This sequence encodes CSVEGGDRGPSYEQYF. This rearrangement joins TRBV29-1 to TRBJ2-7, with 10 nucleotides matching TRBD1. V lost 3 bases, J lost 3 bases, and 11 bases stayed unmatched. Germline CDR1 is SQVTM and CDR2 is ANQGSEA. The CDR3 runs 16 residues.

This clonotype was recorded once. This chain uses TRBV5-1 with TRBJ1-2, with 9 positions matching TRBD1. The CDR3 consists of 14 residues. V was clipped by 0 bases and J by 8 bases; unmatched bases: 5. Germline values: CDR1 SGHRS, CDR2 YFSETQ. The CDR3 DNA sequence: TGCGCCAGCAGCTTGGGGGACAGGGTTATCGGCTACACCTTC. Translated, it gives CASSLGDRVIGYTF. The entire variable domain, with the rest obtained from reference TRBV5-1 and TRBJ1-2, is as follows: KAGVTQTPRYLIKTRGQQVTLSCSPISGHRSVSWYQQTPGQGLQFLFEYFSETQRNKGNFPGRFSGRQFSNSRSEMNVSTLELGDSALYLCASSLGDRVIGYTFGSGTRLTVV.

This clonotype was detected many times. The chain joins TRBV28 to TRBJ2-7; D is undetermined. Germline CDR1 and CDR2: MDHEN and SYDVKM. The V end was cut by 6 bases, the J end by 2 bases, with 11 bases between. The CDR3 length is 13 residues. CDR3 protein: CASRGSPAYEQYF. For the CDR3, the DNA is TGTGCCAGCAGGGGATCGCCCGCCTACGAGCAGTACTTC.

This clonotype was detected ten times or more. The J gene is TRBJ1-3, the V gene TRBV13, with unresolved D. Trimming removed 0 bases from V and 0 bases from J, with 3 bases in between. The V gene's germline CDR1 is PRHDT and CDR2 FYEKMQ (reference sequence). The CDR3 sequence is 14 residues long. The CDR3 protein is CASSLGTSGNTIYF. CDR3 nucleotide sequence: TGTGCCAGCAGCTTAGGCACCTCTGGAAACACCATATATTTT.

This clonotype was found many times. In DNA, the CDR3 is TGTGCCAGCAGTTTAGAACAGGCGGCGCCCCAGCATTTT. Its protein is CASSLEQAAPQHF. The rearrangement links TRBV12-3 or TRBV12-4 to TRBJ1-5; tentative D call: TRBD1 (5 bases). The germline V and J ends were trimmed by 1 base and 9 bases, with 10 bases remaining between them. This CDR3 comprises 13 residues.

The V and J genes are TRBV5-1 and TRBJ1-5; TRBD1 matches at 7 bases. The CDR3 runs to 15 residues. Germline V lookup: CDR1 SGHRS, CDR2 YFSETQ. V shed 0 bases, J shed 3 bases, and the junction held 3 bases outside the gene matches. This CDR3 is CASSLEGALNQPQHF. DNA for the CDR3: TGCGCCAGCAGCTTGGAGGGGGCACTCAATCAGCCCCAGCATTTT.

The CDR3 spells CASSWDRGPEQYF. CDR3 nucleotides: TGTGCCAGCAGCTGGGACAGGGGCCCCGAGCAGTACTTC. V is TRBV12-3 or TRBV12-4 and J is TRBJ2-7; 10 bases are shared with TRBD1. The length of the CDR3 is 13 residues. The V segment lost 6 bases and the J segment 6 bases; nucleotides outside the gene matches: 5.